This is a list of T cell receptor beta chains from one sample in a study of Ad26.COV2.S vaccination and SARS-CoV-2 variants. The protocol was immunoSEQ multiplex PCR, while the TCRdb copy is restricted to in-frame clones and leaves out a portion. The sample gives hundreds of thousands of clones, roughly nine tenths of which show up once; over 1.3% is in the top ten. The sequencing here drew on peripheral blood, taken in a trial of Ad26.COV2.S vaccine versus placebo. The receptor source for this set is a person between 18 and 65 years old who received the Ad26.COV2.S COVID-19 vaccine or a placebo. Each CDR3 is given without its conserved first and last residue.

j_call v_call cdr3_aa
TRBJ2-1 TRBV24-1 ATSESSYNEQF
TRBJ2-3 TRBV4-1 ASSQDSRGADTQY
TRBJ2-1 TRBV11-3 ASSPTRGNNEQF
TRBJ2-2 TRBV5-1 ASSLTEWELF
TRBJ2-3 TRBV19 ASSPGRGWADTQY
TRBJ2-5 TRBV10-3 AIKGTPQETQY
TRBJ2-7 TRBV9 ASSVAQTSPDLGLFS
TRBJ1-2 TRBV14 ASSRLGGMYGYT
TRBJ1-5 TRBV15 ATSSGREAQPQH
TRBJ1-1 TRBV5-5 ASSLPGVGTEAF
TRBJ1-6 TRBV5-1 ASSLGWTVNSPLH
TRBJ2-5 TRBV20-1 SAGNQETQY
TRBJ1-1 TRBV7-9 ASSLGTGHTEAF
TRBJ2-1 TRBV30 AWSDLGGRYNEQF
TRBJ2-2 TRBV7-3 ASSPRTSANGELF
TRBJ1-6 TRBV30 AWRGVYNSPLH
TRBJ1-3 TRBV2 ASSPTGGGNTIY
TRBJ2-7 TRBV9 ASSVDLGRAYEQY
TRBJ1-2 TRBV29-1 SVGQEYGYT
TRBJ2-1 TRBV19 ASSARAGHYYNEQF
TRBJ1-1 TRBV18 ASSPNGQPEAF
TRBJ1-1 TRBV29-1 SVRLSLNMNTEAF
TRBJ1-1 TRBV6-6 ASSYSTGGLRYVF
TRBJ2-3 TRBV27 ASSPASGGAVDTQY
TRBJ1-2 TRBV3-1/TRBV3-2 ASSEDSYNYGYT
TRBJ2-1 TRBV9 ASSVAGSSSYNEQF
TRBJ2-7 TRBV20-1 SALNLYEQY
TRBJ2-7 TRBV18 ASSPVSPGAPGNEQY
TRBJ2-7 TRBV20-1 SIRSSYEQY
TRBJ2-3 TRBV5-1 ASRGGLQGDTQY
TRBJ2-1 TRBV5-1 ASSITGLTNEQF
TRBJ1-4 TRBV1 TSSQPRGRVNEKLF
TRBJ2-7 TRBV10-2 ASSERVYEQY
TRBJ2-1 TRBV20-1 SASAGFVQF
TRBJ1-2 TRBV5-6 ASSSGTGFAVYGYT
TRBJ2-4 TRBV30 AWSGGLPDNIQY
TRBJ2-7 TRBV19 ASSITGGSRSYEQY
TRBJ2-4 TRBV11-2 ASSLVGHRTLIAKNIQY
TRBJ2-1 TRBV29-1 SATGSSYNEQF
TRBJ2-5 TRBV19 ASNPTSHQETQY
TRBJ1-2 TRBV2 ASSQEGYGYT
TRBJ2-1 TRBV27 ASSLPGRDFNEQF
TRBJ1-4 TRBV2 ASKLLNEKLF
TRBJ1-5 TRBV10-3 AISWEGGQPQH
TRBJ1-2 TRBV30 AWSGDRVLYGYT
TRBJ1-5 TRBV5-6 ASSFPDRAYQPQH
TRBJ2-2 TRBV19 ASAQRERANTGELF
TRBJ1-5 TRBV11-2 ASSPDSSGQPQH
TRBJ2-5 TRBV9 ASGSGGQETQY
TRBJ2-7 TRBV5-4 ASSYRTGGEQY
TRBJ1-5 TRBV27 ASSLEGGSNQPQH
TRBJ2-7 TRBV7-9 ASSSVTAGRQY
TRBJ2-7 TRBV3-1/TRBV3-2 ASSLGLAAGYEQY
TRBJ2-3 TRBV3-1/TRBV3-2 ASSPRGTDTQY
TRBJ2-1 TRBV10-2 ASSTSGPSYNEQF
TRBJ1-1 TRBV6-1 ASSEDPGQLNTEAF